This T cell receptor beta chain derives from a study of beta chain features in type 1 diabetes. Study-wide findings and caveats: For TCRB rearrangement, an influence of HLA type remained unresolved here.

This clone was counted between two and nine times. Its matching antigen is unknown. Expressed TCRB transcripts were sequenced because the entire RNA isolate underwent reverse transcription. Repertoires were generated with immunoSEQ multiplex PCR, while TCRdb's copy carries only in-frame clones and drops some. The sample consists of hundreds of thousands of clones, approximately 14% of them appearing once. Trimming took 5 bases from V and 2 from J, leaving 7 bases between them. The CDR3 covers 12 residues. CDR1 and CDR2 (germline): SGHTA, FQGNSA. This receptor was taken from a woman between 35 and 50 years old in good health. Sequenced input: naive CD4+ T cells from blood. The chain employs TRBV7-2 and TRBJ2-7, with D unclear. The CDR3, as DNA: TGTGCCAGCAGCGCAGACACCTACGAGCAGTACTTC. Its translation: CASSADTYEQYF.